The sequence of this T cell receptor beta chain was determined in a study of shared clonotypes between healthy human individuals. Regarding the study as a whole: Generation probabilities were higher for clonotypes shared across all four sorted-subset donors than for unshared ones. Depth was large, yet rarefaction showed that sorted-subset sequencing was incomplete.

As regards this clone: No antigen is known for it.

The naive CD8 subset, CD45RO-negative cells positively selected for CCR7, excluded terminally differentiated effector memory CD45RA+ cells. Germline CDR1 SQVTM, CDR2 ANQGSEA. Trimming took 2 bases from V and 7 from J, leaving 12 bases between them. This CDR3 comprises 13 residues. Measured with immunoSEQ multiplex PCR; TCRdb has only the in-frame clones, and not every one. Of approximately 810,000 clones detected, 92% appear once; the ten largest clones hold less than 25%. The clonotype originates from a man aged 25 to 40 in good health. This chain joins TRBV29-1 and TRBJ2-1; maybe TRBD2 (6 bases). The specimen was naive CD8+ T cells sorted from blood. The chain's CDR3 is CSVEISGLNEQFF. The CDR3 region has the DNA TGCAGCGTTGAAATTAGCGGTTTGAATGAGCAGTTCTTC.